The T cell receptor beta chain under discussion was sequenced for a study of Ad26.COV2.S vaccination and SARS-CoV-2 variants. The CDR3 is 17 residues long. Germline lookup yields CDR1 MDHEN and CDR2 SYDVKM. Deletions cut 7 bases from V and 7 bases from J, with 23 bases between. Only in-frame clones appear in the TCRdb table, and some are missing; sequencing was by immunoSEQ multiplex PCR. There are 430,000 or so clones in the sample; 80% to 95% occur only once, and 12% lies in the top ten. Described treatment: about 20 received Ad26.COV2.S at low or high dose, single or two shots; 5 received placebo; per-sample allocation not given. Day 63 after the first injection of vaccine or placebo was the sampling time.

This TCR derives from a person between 18 and 65 years old who received the Ad26.COV2.S COVID-19 vaccine or a placebo. This material consisted of peripheral blood, taken in a trial of Ad26.COV2.S vaccine versus placebo. This chain joins TRBV28 and TRBJ1-6; perhaps TRBD1 as D (6 bases). CDR3 nucleotides: TGTGCCAGCAACCCCCTGGTTCATCAGGGGTACAATTCACCCCTCCACTTT. It is translated as CASNPLVHQGYNSPLHF.